The clone carrying this T cell receptor beta chain was detected ten times or more. Active moderate-to-severe ophthalmopathy, Clinical Activity Score at least 3, NOSPECS at least 4, under 3 months' duration. The CDR3 runs 13 residues. V lost 8 bases, J lost 3 bases, and 14 bases lay in between. The V gene's germline CDR1 is WSHSY and CDR2 SAAADI. These data originate in a study of T cells in Graves' hyperthyroidism and ophthalmopathy. TCR beta CDR3 sequences were amplified from RNA transcripts. A set of HTBI primers served as the primers for a first-round RT-PCR of the TCR CDR3. TCRdb called the multiplex PCR reads again in MiXCR, with one record for every CDR3 protein. In the table there are about 600,000 distinct CDR3 sequences, approximately 15% of which are singletons.

Source material: blood. This sequence originates from a woman in her fifties or sixties with Graves' ophthalmopathy. V is TRBV10-2 and J is TRBJ2-7; either TRBD1 or TRBD2 may supply D (6 bases each). The CDR3 nucleotides read TGCGCCAGCGTCCCGGGGGCGAGCTACGAGCAGTACTTC. This translates into CASVPGASYEQYF.